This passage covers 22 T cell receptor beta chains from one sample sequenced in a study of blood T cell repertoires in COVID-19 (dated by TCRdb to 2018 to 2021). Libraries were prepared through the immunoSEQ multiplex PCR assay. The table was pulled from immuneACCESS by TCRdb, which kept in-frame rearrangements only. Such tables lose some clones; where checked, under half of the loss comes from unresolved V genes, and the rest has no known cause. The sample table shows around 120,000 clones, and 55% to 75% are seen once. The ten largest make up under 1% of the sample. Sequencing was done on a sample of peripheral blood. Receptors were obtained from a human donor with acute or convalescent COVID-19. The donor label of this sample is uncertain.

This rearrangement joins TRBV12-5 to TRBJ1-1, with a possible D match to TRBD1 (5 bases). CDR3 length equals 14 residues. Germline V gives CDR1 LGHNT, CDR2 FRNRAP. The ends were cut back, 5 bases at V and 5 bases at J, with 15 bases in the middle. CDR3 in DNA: TGTGCTAGTGGTCGCGGACGGTCAGGGACTGAAGCTTTCTTT. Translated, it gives CASGRGRSGTEAFF.

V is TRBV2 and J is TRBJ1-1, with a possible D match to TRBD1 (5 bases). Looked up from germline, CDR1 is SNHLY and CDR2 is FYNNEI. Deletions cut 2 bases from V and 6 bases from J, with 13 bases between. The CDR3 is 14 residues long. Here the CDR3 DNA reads TGTGCCAGCAGTGAACAGGGAGGAGAATCTGAAGCTTTCTTT. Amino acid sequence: CASSEQGGESEAFF.

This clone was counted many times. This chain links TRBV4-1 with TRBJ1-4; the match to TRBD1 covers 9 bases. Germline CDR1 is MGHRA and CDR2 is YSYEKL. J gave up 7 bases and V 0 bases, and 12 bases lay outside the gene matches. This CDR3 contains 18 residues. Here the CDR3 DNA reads TGCGCCAGCAGCCAAGATATCCCCAACAGGGGGCGAGGTGAAAAACTGTTTTTT. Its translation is CASSQDIPNRGRGEKLFF.

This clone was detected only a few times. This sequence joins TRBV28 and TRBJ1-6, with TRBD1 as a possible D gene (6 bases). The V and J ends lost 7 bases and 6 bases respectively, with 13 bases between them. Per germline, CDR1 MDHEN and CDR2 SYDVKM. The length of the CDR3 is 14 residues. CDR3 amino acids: CASNRGAVNSPLHF. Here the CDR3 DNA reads TGTGCCAGCAACCGGGGGGCAGTTAATTCACCCCTCCACTTT.

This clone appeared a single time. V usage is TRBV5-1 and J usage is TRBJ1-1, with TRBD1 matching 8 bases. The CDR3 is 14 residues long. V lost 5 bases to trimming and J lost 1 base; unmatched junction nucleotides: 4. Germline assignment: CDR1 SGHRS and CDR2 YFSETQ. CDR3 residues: CASRYGTGNTEAFF. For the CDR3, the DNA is TGCGCCAGCAGATATGGGACAGGGAACACTGAAGCTTTCTTT.

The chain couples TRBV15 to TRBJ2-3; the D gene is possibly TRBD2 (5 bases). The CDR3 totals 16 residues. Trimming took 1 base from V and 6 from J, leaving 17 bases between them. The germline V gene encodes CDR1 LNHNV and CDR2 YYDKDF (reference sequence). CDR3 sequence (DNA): TGTGCCACCAGCAGAGGGCGGCTCGGGGTATACGATACGCAGTATTTT. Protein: CATSRGRLGVYDTQYF.

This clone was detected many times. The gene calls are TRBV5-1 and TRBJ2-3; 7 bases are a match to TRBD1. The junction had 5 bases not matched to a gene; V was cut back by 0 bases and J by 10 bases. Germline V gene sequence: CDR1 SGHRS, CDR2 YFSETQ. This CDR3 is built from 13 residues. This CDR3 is CASSLVTGSAQYF. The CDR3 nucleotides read TGCGCCAGCAGCTTGGTGACAGGGTCAGCGCAGTATTTT.

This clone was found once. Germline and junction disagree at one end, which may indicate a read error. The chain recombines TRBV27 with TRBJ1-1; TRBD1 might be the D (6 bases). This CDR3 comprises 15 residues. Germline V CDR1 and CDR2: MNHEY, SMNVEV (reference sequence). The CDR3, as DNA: TGTGCCAGCATTTTAACTACAGGGTCGAACACTGAAGCTTTCTTT. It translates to CASILTTGSNTEAFF.

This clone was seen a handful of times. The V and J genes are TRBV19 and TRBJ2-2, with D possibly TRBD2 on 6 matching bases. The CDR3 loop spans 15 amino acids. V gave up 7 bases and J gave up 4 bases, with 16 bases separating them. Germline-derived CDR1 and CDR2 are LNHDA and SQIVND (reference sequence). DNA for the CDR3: TGTGCCAGTACCTGGCGGGGCCGGGGCACCGGGGAGCTGTTTTTT. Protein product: CASTWRGRGTGELFF.

CDR3 sequence (DNA): TGCGCCAGCCGAGAGCGGGGGACCGAAGGTACGCAGTATTTT. Translated, it gives CASRERGTEGTQYF. The chain couples TRBV5-1 to TRBJ2-3; 8 bases are shared with TRBD2. Germline CDR1 reads SGHRS; CDR2 reads YFSETQ. The length of the CDR3 is 14 residues. V lost 7 bases to trimming and J lost 8 bases; unmatched junction nucleotides: 12.

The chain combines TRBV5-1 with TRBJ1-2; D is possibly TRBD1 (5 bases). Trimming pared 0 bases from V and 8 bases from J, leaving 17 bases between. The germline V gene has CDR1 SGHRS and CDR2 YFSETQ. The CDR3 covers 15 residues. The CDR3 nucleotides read TGCGCCAGCAGCTTGGCTCTAGACAGAGTTGGGGGCTACACCTTC. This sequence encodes CASSLALDRVGGYTF.

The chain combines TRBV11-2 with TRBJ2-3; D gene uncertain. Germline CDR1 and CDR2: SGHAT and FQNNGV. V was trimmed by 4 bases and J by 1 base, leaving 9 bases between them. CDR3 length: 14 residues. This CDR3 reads CASSSLYRTDTQYF. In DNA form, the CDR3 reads TGTGCCAGCAGCTCGCTCTACCGCACAGATACGCAGTATTTT.

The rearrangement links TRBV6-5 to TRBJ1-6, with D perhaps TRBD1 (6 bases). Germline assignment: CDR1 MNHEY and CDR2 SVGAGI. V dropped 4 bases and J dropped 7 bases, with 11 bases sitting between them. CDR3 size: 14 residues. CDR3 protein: CASSWDKANSPLHF. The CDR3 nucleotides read TGTGCCAGCAGTTGGGACAAGGCCAATTCACCCCTCCACTTT.

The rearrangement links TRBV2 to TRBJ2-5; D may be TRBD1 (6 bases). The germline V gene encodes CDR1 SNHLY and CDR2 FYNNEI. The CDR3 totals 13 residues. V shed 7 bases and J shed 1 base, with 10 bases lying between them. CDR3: CASKQGSQETQYF. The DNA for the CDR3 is TGTGCCAGCAAGCAGGGGTCCCAAGAGACCCAGTACTTC.

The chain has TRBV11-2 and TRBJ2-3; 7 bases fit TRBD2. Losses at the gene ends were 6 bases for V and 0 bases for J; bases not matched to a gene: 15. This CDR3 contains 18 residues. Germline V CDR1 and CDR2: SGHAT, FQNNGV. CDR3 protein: CASSSLSTSSLSTDTQYF. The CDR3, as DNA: TGTGCCAGCAGTTCCCTCTCGACTAGCTCCCTTAGCACAGATACGCAGTATTTT. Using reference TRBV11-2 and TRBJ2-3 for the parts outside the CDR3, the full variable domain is EAGVAQSPRYKIIEKRQSVAFWCNPISGHATLYWYQQILGQGPKLLIQFQNNGVVDDSQLPKDRFSAERLKGVDSTLKIQPAKLEDSAVYLCASSSLSTSSLSTDTQYFGPGTRLTVL.

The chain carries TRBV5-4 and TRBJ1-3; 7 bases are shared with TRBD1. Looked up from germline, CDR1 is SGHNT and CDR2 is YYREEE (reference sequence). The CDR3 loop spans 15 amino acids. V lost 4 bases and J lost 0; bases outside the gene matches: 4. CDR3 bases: TGTGCCAGCAGCCAGGGGGGAACCTCTGGAAACACCATATATTTT. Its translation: CASSQGGTSGNTIYF.

CDR3 region: CAISGQKSRRTDTQYF. CDR3 sequence (DNA): TGTGCCATTTCGGGACAGAAATCCAGAAGGACAGATACGCAGTATTTT. The chain is built from TRBV2 and TRBJ2-3; 7 bases fit TRBD1. Trimming at V came to 10 bases and at J to 3 bases, leaving 16 bases not matched to a gene. Germline-derived CDR1 and CDR2 are SNHLY and FYNNEI. The CDR3 is made up of 16 amino acids.

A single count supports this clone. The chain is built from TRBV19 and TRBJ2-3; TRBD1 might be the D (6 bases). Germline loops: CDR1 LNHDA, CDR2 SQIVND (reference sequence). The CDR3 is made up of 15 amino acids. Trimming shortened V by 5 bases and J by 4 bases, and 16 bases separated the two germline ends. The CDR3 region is CASSSRTAPADTQYF. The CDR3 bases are TGTGCCAGTAGTTCTCGGACAGCGCCGGCAGATACGCAGTATTTT.

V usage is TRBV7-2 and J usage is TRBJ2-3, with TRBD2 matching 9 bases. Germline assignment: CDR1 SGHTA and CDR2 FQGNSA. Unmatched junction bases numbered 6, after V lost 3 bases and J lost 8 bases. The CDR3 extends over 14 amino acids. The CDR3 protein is CASSFGSGGGTQYF. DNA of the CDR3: TGTGCCAGCAGCTTTGGTAGCGGGGGTGGTACGCAGTATTTT.

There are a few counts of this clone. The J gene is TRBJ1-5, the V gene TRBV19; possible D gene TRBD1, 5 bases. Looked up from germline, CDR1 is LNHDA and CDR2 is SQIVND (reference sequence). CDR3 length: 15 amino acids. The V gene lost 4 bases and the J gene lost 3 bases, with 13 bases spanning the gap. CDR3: CASSNRRGPNQPQHF. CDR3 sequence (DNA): TGTGCCAGTAGTAACAGGAGGGGACCCAATCAGCCCCAGCATTTT.

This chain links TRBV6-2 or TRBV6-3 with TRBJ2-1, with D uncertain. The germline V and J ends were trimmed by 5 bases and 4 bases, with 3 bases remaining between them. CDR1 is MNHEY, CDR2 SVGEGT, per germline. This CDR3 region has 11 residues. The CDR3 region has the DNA TGTGCCAGCAGTGCGTACAATGAGCAGTTCTTC. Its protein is CASSAYNEQFF.

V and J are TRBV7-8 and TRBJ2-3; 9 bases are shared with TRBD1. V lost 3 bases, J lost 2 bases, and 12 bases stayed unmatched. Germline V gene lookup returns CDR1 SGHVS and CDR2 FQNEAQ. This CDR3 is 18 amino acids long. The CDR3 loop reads CASSFRDPGTGPTDTQYF. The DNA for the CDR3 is TGTGCCAGCAGCTTCCGAGACCCCGGGACAGGGCCCACAGATACGCAGTATTTT.